Shown below are 19 T cell receptor beta chains from a single sample sequenced in a study of OX40 agonist ivuxolimab in advanced cancers. Produced via immunoSEQ multiplex PCR; TCRdb's table is partial and in-frame only. The sample yields about 80,000 clones, about four fifths seen once. Sequenced here: CD4+ or CD8+ T cells sorted from blood, sampled in a trial of the OX40 agonist ivuxolimab. The receptor set was obtained from an adult with an advanced solid tumor such as melanoma, head and neck, liver or kidney cancer.

The V gene is TRBV7-2, the J gene TRBJ2-1; D not certain. CDR3 length: 14 amino acids. With 7 bases removed from V and 8 bases from J, the gap between germline ends came to 18 bases. The V gene's germline CDR1 is SGHTA and CDR2 FQGNSA. CDR3 nucleotide sequence: TGTGCCAGCACGAGGATTGTAAGCCGGGATGAGCAGTTCTTC. This sequence encodes CASTRIVSRDEQFF.

V gene TRBV19 combines with J gene TRBJ1-6, with 8 nucleotides matching TRBD1. Germline V gives CDR1 LNHDA, CDR2 SQIVND (reference sequence). Trimming cost V 8 bases and J 10 bases; bases outside gene matches: 10. This CDR3 spans 14 amino acids. CDR3: CASGSGTGDSPLHF. In DNA, the CDR3 is TGTGCCAGTGGATCCGGGACAGGAGACTCACCCCTCCACTTT.

The V gene is TRBV4-3, the J gene TRBJ2-3, with 12 bases fitting TRBD2. The CDR3 loop spans 16 amino acids. The ends lost 5 bases at V and 1 base at J; junction bases unmatched: 4. Germline V gives CDR1 LGHNA, CDR2 YSLEER. The CDR3 loop is CASSGRLAGGTDTQYF. The CDR3 DNA follows: TGCGCCAGCAGCGGCCGACTAGCGGGGGGCACAGATACGCAGTATTTT.

This clone has only a few counts. The gene calls are TRBV30 and TRBJ2-3; 13 bases are shared with TRBD2. V trimming: 0 bases; J trimming: 3 bases; junction bases outside the gene matches: 9. CDR3 length: 18 amino acids. CDR1 is GTSNPN, CDR2 SVGIG, per germline (reference sequence). This CDR3 is CAWSVHSVTSGRTDTQYF. CDR3 DNA sequence: TGTGCCTGGAGTGTACACTCCGTGACTAGCGGGAGGACAGATACGCAGTATTTT. Drawing the rest from reference TRBV30 and TRBJ2-3, the complete variable domain is SQTIHQWPATLVQPVGSPLSLECTVEGTSNPNLYWYRQAAGRGLQLLFYSVGIGQISSEVPQNLSASRPQDRQFILSSKKLLLSDSGFYLCAWSVHSVTSGRTDTQYFGPGTRLTVL.

The J gene is TRBJ1-5, the V gene TRBV6-5; 9 bases are a match to TRBD1. J lost 0 bases, V lost 6 bases, and 3 bases had no gene match. Germline-derived CDR1 and CDR2 are MNHEY and SVGAGI. This CDR3 has 15 residues. Written as DNA, the CDR3 is TGTGCCAGCAGCCGGACAGGGGATAGCAATCAGCCCCAGCATTTT. Its translation: CASSRTGDSNQPQHF.

This clone was observed a few times. The J gene is TRBJ1-2, the V gene TRBV11-2, with 9 bases that match TRBD1. With 5 bases clipped from V and 5 bases from J, the junction kept 0 bases outside the gene matches. CDR1 and CDR2 (germline): SGHAT, FQNNGV. The CDR3 spans 12 residues. CDR3 coding DNA: TGTGCCAGCAGCGGGACAGGGTATGGCTACACCTTC. It translates to CASSGTGYGYTF.

This chain's CDR3 is CASSESLDRAINSNQPQHF. CDR3 coding DNA: TGCGCCAGCAGTGAGAGTTTGGACAGGGCGATTAATAGCAATCAGCCCCAGCATTTT. This chain links TRBV10-2 with TRBJ1-5; 8 bases agree with TRBD1. The junction had 12 bases not matched to a gene; V was cut back by 2 bases and J by 0 bases. The CDR3 sequence is 19 residues long. Germline V lookup: CDR1 WSHSY, CDR2 SAAADI.

This chain joins TRBV10-2 and TRBJ2-1; 7 bases are a match to TRBD1. CDR3 length: 13 amino acids. V shed 7 bases and J 4 bases; nucleotides not matched to a gene: 4. Germline lookup yields CDR1 WSHSY and CDR2 SAAADI. CDR3 region: CASTPTGYNEQFF. CDR3 coding DNA: TGCGCCAGCACCCCGACAGGGTACAATGAGCAGTTCTTC.

The V call is TRBV4-2, the J call TRBJ2-7; 10 bases are a match to TRBD2. Germline CDR1 is LGHNA and CDR2 is YNFKEQ. The ends lost 5 bases at V and 6 bases at J; junction bases unmatched: 7. There are 14 residues in the CDR3. The CDR3 coding sequence is TGTGCCAGCAGCTTGGGAGCGGGAGGGGGCGAGCAGTACTTC. Its translation: CASSLGAGGGEQYF.

This rearrangement joins TRBV15 to TRBJ1-5; 7 bases are shared with TRBD1. The CDR3 loop spans 15 amino acids. The V and J ends lost 2 bases and 6 bases, in that order; junction bases with no gene match: 7. Germline V lookup: CDR1 LNHNV, CDR2 YYDKDF (reference sequence). CDR3 loop: CATSRQDREAQPQHF. The CDR3 nucleotides are TGTGCCACCAGCAGACAAGACAGGGAAGCTCAGCCCCAGCATTTT. Supplemented by reference TRBV15 and TRBJ1-5, the full variable domain reads DAMVIQNPRYQVTQFGKPVTLSCSQTLNHNVMYWYQQKSSQAPKLLFHYYDKDFNNEADTPDNFQSRRPNTSFCFLDIRSPGLGDTAMYLCATSRQDREAQPQHFGDGTRLSIL.

The chain links TRBV7-9 to TRBJ2-1; D possibly uses TRBD1 or TRBD2 (6 bases each). This CDR3 is built from 16 residues. Trimming took off 5 bases at V and 2 bases at J, with 16 bases between the two ends. Germline-derived CDR1 and CDR2 are SEHNR and FQNEAQ (reference sequence). This chain's CDR3 is CASSPEAGTTYNEQFF. As DNA, the CDR3 is TGTGCCAGCAGCCCAGAGGCGGGGACAACCTACAATGAGCAGTTCTTC.

The genes are TRBV7-9 and TRBJ2-7, with 7 bases that match TRBD2. The CDR3 extends over 18 amino acids. V was pared by 4 bases and J by 2 bases, with 17 bases of the junction left unmatched. Germline V gene lookup returns CDR1 SEHNR and CDR2 FQNEAQ (reference sequence). The CDR3 DNA reads TGTGCCAGCAGCTGGAGCGGGAAGAATAAATTCGAAACCTACGAGCAGTACTTC. The encoded protein is CASSWSGKNKFETYEQYF.

The chain links TRBV7-8 to TRBJ1-4; D might be TRBD1 (5 bases). Germline V CDR1 and CDR2: SGHVS, FQNEAQ. This CDR3 has 14 amino acids. The ends were cut back, 0 bases at V and 11 bases at J, with 13 bases in the middle. As DNA, the CDR3 is TGTGCCAGCAGCTTAGCGGGACGGACCGCGAAACTGTTTTTT. Translated, it gives CASSLAGRTAKLFF. The whole variable domain, filled in from reference TRBV7-8 and TRBJ1-4, reads GAGVSQSPRYKVAKRGQDVALRCDPISGHVSLFWYQQALGQGPEFLTYFQNEAQLDKSGLPSDRFFAERPEGSVSTLKIQRTQQEDSAVYLCASSLAGRTAKLFFGSGTQLSVL.

The rearrangement links TRBV7-8 to TRBJ2-1; unclear D gene. Germline V gives CDR1 SGHVS, CDR2 FQNEAQ. The CDR3 contains 12 residues. Between the trimmed V and J ends, which lost 2 bases and 7 bases, there was a span of 6 bases. The CDR3 DNA reads as TGTGCCAGCAGCTTACTTCGAAATGAGCAGTTCTTC. Its translation: CASSLLRNEQFF. The variable domain in full, with the rest retrieved from reference TRBV7-8 and TRBJ2-1, is GAGVSQSPRYKVAKRGQDVALRCDPISGHVSLFWYQQALGQGPEFLTYFQNEAQLDKSGLPSDRFFAERPEGSVSTLKIQRTQQEDSAVYLCASSLLRNEQFFGPGTRLTVL.

V and J are TRBV10-3 and TRBJ2-5; 11 nucleotides agree with TRBD2. The CDR3 is 15 amino acids. Germline V gene data show CDR1 as ENHRY and CDR2 as SYGVKD. V lost 4 bases to trimming and J lost 3 bases; unmatched junction nucleotides: 4. The DNA of the CDR3 is TGTGCCATCAGTGGGGCACTAGCGGGAGAAGAGACCCAGTACTTC. Protein: CAISGALAGEETQYF.

The chain combines TRBV7-9 with TRBJ2-7; 9 bases line up with TRBD1. The CDR3 runs 13 residues. V lost 3 bases, J lost 6 bases, and 3 bases stayed unmatched. The germline V gene encodes CDR1 SEHNR and CDR2 FQNEAQ (reference sequence). The CDR3 DNA reads as TGTGCCAGCAGCTTTACAGGGGGCAGCGAGCAGTACTTC. Amino acids: CASSFTGGSEQYF.

This chain links TRBV15 with TRBJ2-3; tentatively, D is TRBD1 (5 bases). The V gene lost 0 bases and the J gene lost 0 bases, with 7 bases spanning the gap. The CDR3 has 15 residues. The V gene's germline CDR1 is LNHNV and CDR2 YYDKDF (reference sequence). CDR3 protein: CATSREGVSTDTQYF. The CDR3 nucleotides read TGTGCCACCAGCAGAGAAGGGGTGAGCACAGATACGCAGTATTTT.

The V call is TRBV6-5, the J call TRBJ2-7; 16 bases are shared with TRBD2. Germline V CDR1 and CDR2: MNHEY, SVGAGI. The ends lost 5 bases at V and 9 bases at J; junction bases unmatched: 4. The CDR3 is made up of 14 amino acids. CDR3 DNA: TGTGCCAGCAGTACGGGACTAGCGGGAGGGGGGCAGTACTTC. This codes for CASSTGLAGGGQYF.

This clone was seen once. V and J are TRBV11-3 and TRBJ2-4; tentatively, D is TRBD1 or TRBD2 (6 bases each). CDR3 length: 14 residues. Germline V gene sequence: CDR1 SGHNT, CDR2 YENEEA. The V end lost 2 bases, the J end lost 7 bases, and 12 bases lay between the germline ends. CDR3 DNA: TGTGCCAGCAGCTTAAGGGGGGCGGGGAACATTCAGTACTTC. This translates into CASSLRGAGNIQYF.